The 29 T cell receptor beta chains in this list originate from one sample, sequenced in a study of T cell repertoires in ileal Crohn's disease (dated by TCRdb to the late 2010s). Libraries were made using the immunoSEQ multiplex PCR assay. TCRdb provides this immuneACCESS table in a form limited to in-frame rearrangements. Some clones are lacking; in checked studies, under half of them reflect an unresolved V gene, and why the rest are absent is not known. Within this sample are 9,000 to 13,000 clones, with around 87% of them counted one time only. Together, the top ten hold over 7.5% of the sample. Interpreted using the paper, the time point label stands for: inflamed ileum from the surgical specimen. Sample: ileal tissue. All receptors come from an adult with Crohn's disease.

This clone was found once. This chain links TRBV15 with TRBJ1-2; D is unclear. V was clipped by 1 base and J by 3 bases, with 15 bases between them. This CDR3 has 16 residues. CDR1 and CDR2 from the germline V gene are LNHNV and YYDKDF (reference sequence). CDR3 amino acids: CATSRGEQTSYYGYTF. In nucleotides, the CDR3 is TGTGCCACCAGCAGAGGGGAGCAAACCTCTTACTATGGCTACACCTTC.

The chain has TRBV7-6 and TRBJ2-6; D uncertain. Trimming left V 5 bases short and J 0 bases short, with 5 bases between. CDR1 and CDR2 (germline): SGHVS, FNYEAQ. This CDR3 is built from 14 residues. DNA for the CDR3: TGTGCCAGCAGCACTTCCTCTGGGGCCAACGTCCTGACTTTC. Protein product: CASSTSSGANVLTF.

V gene TRBV7-9 combines with J gene TRBJ1-1; D is unresolved. The CDR3 extends over 13 amino acids. Germline V gene data show CDR1 as SEHNR and CDR2 as FQNEAQ (reference sequence). Trimming shortened V by 5 bases and J by 0 bases, and 7 bases separated the two germline ends. In DNA form, the CDR3 reads TGTGCCAGCAGCCCGAATATGAACACTGAAGCTTTCTTT. Protein product: CASSPNMNTEAFF.

V gene TRBV5-1 combines with J gene TRBJ2-7, with a tentative D call TRBD2 (6 bases). V dropped 4 bases and J dropped 3 bases, with 11 bases sitting between them. Germline-derived CDR1 and CDR2 are SGHRS and YFSETQ. The CDR3 covers 13 residues. DNA of the CDR3: TGCGCCAGCAGCCCGGGACTGGGCTACGAGCAGTACGTC. It encodes CASSPGLGYEQYV.

CDR3: CASSYRDRGNYGYTF. In DNA, the CDR3 is TGTGCCAGCAGTTACCGGGACAGGGGTAACTATGGCTACACCTTC. The chain joins TRBV6-5 to TRBJ1-2, with 10 bases identical to TRBD1. The CDR3 sequence is 15 residues long. V shed 2 bases, J shed 1 base, and the junction held 1 base outside the gene matches. In germline, CDR1 is MNHEY, CDR2 SVGAGI.

The V gene is TRBV6-1, the J gene TRBJ2-2; D is possibly TRBD2 (6 bases). The CDR3 covers 15 residues. In germline, CDR1 is MNHNS, CDR2 SASEGT. V was cut by 7 bases and J by 0 bases, with 12 bases left in between. The CDR3 here is CASIISSANTGELFF. The CDR3 region has the DNA TGTGCCAGCATAATATCTAGCGCGAACACCGGGGAGCTGTTTTTT.

The chain links TRBV10-1 to TRBJ2-1; D is undetermined. Trimming pared 2 bases from V and 2 bases from J, leaving 4 bases between. CDR3 length equals 13 residues. Germline CDR1 is WNHNN and CDR2 is SYGVQD (reference sequence). The CDR3 DNA follows: TGCGCCAGCAGTGAGCGGGCCTACAATGAGCAGTTCTTC. Translation gives CASSERAYNEQFF.

The chain links TRBV6-4 to TRBJ1-5; D gene uncertain. Trimming removed 3 bases from V and 4 bases from J, with 19 bases in between. Germline values: CDR1 MRHNA, CDR2 SNTAGT. CDR3 size: 17 residues. CDR3 sequence reads: CASSEGNGVLSNQPQHF. CDR3 coding DNA: TGTGCCAGCAGTGAGGGAAATGGGGTTTTGAGTAATCAGCCCCAGCATTTT.

V is TRBV7-2 and J is TRBJ2-5; 9 nucleotides match TRBD2. The CDR3 is 16 amino acids. Trimming cost V 1 base and J 10 bases; bases outside gene matches: 13. Germline CDR1 SGHTA, CDR2 FQGNSA. CDR3 coding DNA: TGTGCCAGCAGCTTAGTTTCTGGGGTAGCGGGGGTAGGCCAGTACTTC. It is translated as CASSLVSGVAGVGQYF.

This chain uses TRBV5-1 with TRBJ2-1; 8 bases are shared with TRBD1. J was trimmed by 6 bases and V by 0 bases; bases with no gene match: 5. Germline assignment: CDR1 SGHRS and CDR2 YFSETQ. The CDR3 runs 15 residues. CDR3 nucleotide sequence: TGCGCCAGCAGCTTGGAGGACAGGGTACGCAATGAGCAGTTCTTC. This sequence encodes CASSLEDRVRNEQFF.

The chain recombines TRBV23-1 with TRBJ2-7, with D unclear. TRBV23-1 is flagged as an ORF with uncertain function. V gave up 2 bases and J gave up 0 bases, with 11 bases separating them. The CDR3 length is 15 residues. CDR3 sequence (DNA): TGCGCCAGCAGTCAAACCACTGTAAGCTCCTACGAGCAGTACGTC. Its protein is CASSQTTVSSYEQYV.

The V and J genes are TRBV5-1 and TRBJ2-3, with D possibly being TRBD2 (6 bases). The CDR3 runs to 14 residues. V lost 4 bases and J 4 bases, leaving 13 bases between the germline ends. Looked up from germline, CDR1 is SGHRS and CDR2 is YFSETQ. In DNA, the CDR3 is TGCGCCAGCAGCCCTACTAGCAGGGCAGATACGCAGTATTTT. Protein: CASSPTSRADTQYF.

This rearrangement joins TRBV5-4 to TRBJ2-5; 8 nucleotides line up with TRBD2. J was trimmed by 5 bases and V by 5 bases; bases with no gene match: 11. The germline CDR1 and CDR2 sequences are SGHNT and YYREEE (reference sequence). The CDR3 is 15 amino acids. This CDR3 reads CASRKGLGDDETQYF. For the CDR3, the DNA is TGTGCCAGCAGGAAGGGACTAGGTGATGACGAGACCCAGTACTTC.

V is TRBV30 and J is TRBJ2-1, with TRBD2 matching over 13 bases. Germline V lookup: CDR1 GTSNPN, CDR2 SVGIG (reference sequence). CDR3 length: 16 residues. J was trimmed by 0 bases and V by 5 bases; bases with no gene match: 4. The CDR3 DNA reads as TGTGCCTGGGTGACTAGCGGGAGGACCTCCTACAATGAGCAGTTCTTC. It is translated as CAWVTSGRTSYNEQFF.

This clone has just one count. The chain carries TRBV9 and TRBJ1-1; tentative D call: TRBD1 (6 bases). The V end was cut by 2 bases, the J end by 7 bases, with 12 bases between. The CDR3 spans 13 residues. Germline CDR1 and CDR2: SGDLS and YYNGEE. CDR3 coding DNA: TGTGCCAGCAGCGTTTGGGGAGGGGGTGAAGCTTTCTTT. Translating it yields CASSVWGGGEAFF.

The V gene is TRBV11-2, the J gene TRBJ1-1; D gene ambiguous. CDR1 is SGHAT, CDR2 FQNNGV, per germline. This CDR3 is built from 11 residues. V gave up 6 bases and J gave up 10 bases, with 12 bases separating them. CDR3 in DNA: TGTGCCAGCAGTCTAGTTGGAAGAGCTTTCTTT. Its translation is CASSLVGRAFF.

Written as DNA, the CDR3 is TGTGCCAGCAGCTTAGCGGGAGGGTACAATGAGCAGTTCTTC. It codes for CASSLAGGYNEQFF. The gene calls are TRBV7-3 and TRBJ2-1; the match to TRBD2 covers 9 bases. In germline, CDR1 is SGHTA, CDR2 FQGTGA. The CDR3 extends over 14 amino acids. Trimming removed 2 bases from V and 4 bases from J; junction bases left unmatched: 0.

The chain couples TRBV18 to TRBJ2-3; TRBD2 might be the D (6 bases). The CDR3 consists of 13 residues. Germline CDR1 reads KGHSH; CDR2 reads LQKENI. Trimming left V 0 bases short and J 5 bases short, with 6 bases between. CDR3 nucleotide sequence: TGTGCCAGCTCACCACCGGGACTAGATACGCAGTATTTT. Encoded protein: CASSPPGLDTQYF. Looking up the rest from reference TRBV18 and TRBJ2-3 gives the full variable domain: NAGVMQNPRHLVRRRGQEARLRCSPMKGHSHVYWYRQLPEEGLKFMVYLQKENIIDESGMPKERFSAEFPKEGPSILRIQQVVRGDSAAYFCASSPPGLDTQYFGPGTRLTVL.

This chain uses TRBV30 with TRBJ2-1; a weak D match, TRBD2 (6 bases). This CDR3 is built from 15 residues. The ends were cut back, 5 bases at V and 0 bases at J, with 14 bases in the middle. Germline lookup yields CDR1 GTSNPN and CDR2 SVGIG (reference sequence). The CDR3 loop reads CAWGGSGYSYNEQFF. The CDR3 DNA reads TGTGCCTGGGGTGGCAGCGGGTACTCCTACAATGAGCAGTTCTTC.

The rearrangement links TRBV4-1 to TRBJ2-5; 7 nucleotides match TRBD2. This CDR3 has 14 residues. J lost 5 bases, V lost 4 bases, and 7 bases had no gene match. The germline gives CDR1 MGHRA, CDR2 YSYEKL. This CDR3 reads CASSPGGGGETQYF. DNA of the CDR3: TGCGCCAGCAGCCCGGGGGGTGGTGGGGAGACCCAGTACTTC.

The chain has TRBV27 and TRBJ2-1, with TRBD2 as a possible D gene (5 bases). The germline V gene has CDR1 MNHEY and CDR2 SMNVEV (reference sequence). V was cut by 2 bases and J by 7 bases, with 18 bases left in between. The CDR3 consists of 16 residues. The CDR3 DNA follows: TGTGCCAGCAGTTTAGGCGCGAGGGCTAGCTGGAATGAGCAGTTCTTC. As protein: CASSLGARASWNEQFF.

This clone was seen just once. The rearrangement links TRBV30 to TRBJ1-1; 7 bases agree with TRBD1. Looked up from germline, CDR1 is GTSNPN and CDR2 is SVGIG (reference sequence). With V trimmed by 5 bases and J by 5 bases, 5 bases remained unmatched. The CDR3 contains 12 residues. CDR3 coding DNA: TGTGCCTGGTCGACAGGGAGAACTGAAGCTTTCTTT. Translating gives CAWSTGRTEAFF. Using reference TRBV30 and TRBJ1-1 for the parts outside the CDR3, the full variable domain is SQTIHQWPATLVQPVGSPLSLECTVEGTSNPNLYWYRQAAGRGLQLLFYSVGIGQISSEVPQNLSASRPQDRQFILSSKKLLLSDSGFYLCAWSTGRTEAFFGQGTRLTVV.

J is TRBJ1-5 and V is TRBV29-1; 7 bases match TRBD1. Looked up from germline, CDR1 is SQVTM and CDR2 is ANQGSEA. With V trimmed by 7 bases and J by 0 bases, 6 bases remained unmatched. The CDR3 spans 14 residues. CDR3: CSARTGYSNQPQHF. The CDR3 DNA is TGCAGCGCCAGGACAGGTTATAGCAATCAGCCCCAGCATTTT.

The chain employs TRBV11-3 and TRBJ2-1, with 9 bases aligning to TRBD2. V lost 1 base, J lost 8 bases, and 9 bases stayed unmatched. The germline gives CDR1 SGHNT, CDR2 YENEEA. The CDR3 sequence is 16 residues long. The CDR3: CASSLGLAGSRDEQFF. CDR3 in DNA: TGTGCCAGCAGCTTAGGGCTAGCGGGATCTCGGGATGAGCAGTTCTTC.

This rearrangement joins TRBV5-4 to TRBJ2-2; perhaps TRBD1 as D (5 bases). Germline CDR1 reads SGHNT; CDR2 reads YYREEE (reference sequence). This CDR3 has 17 residues. The V and J ends lost 9 bases and 1 base respectively, with 22 bases between them. Written as DNA, the CDR3 is TGTGCCACCTCCCCAGGGCCCTTCTCTTTGAACACCGGGGAGCTGTTTTTT. Encoded protein: CATSPGPFSLNTGELFF.

The gene calls are TRBV29-1 and TRBJ2-5, with 7 bases identical to TRBD2. The CDR3 contains 15 residues. Germline CDR1 is SQVTM and CDR2 is ANQGSEA. Germline trimming cut 4 bases from V and 1 base from J; bases unmatched to any gene: 9. The CDR3 is CSVGGGSRIQETQYF. The CDR3 coding sequence is TGCAGCGTTGGGGGGGGATCGAGGATCCAAGAGACCCAGTACTTC.

The chain is built from TRBV5-4 and TRBJ2-1; 7 bases line up with TRBD1. This CDR3 is built from 14 residues. Germline loops: CDR1 SGHNT, CDR2 YYREEE (reference sequence). V lost 4 bases, J lost 10 bases, and 11 bases stayed unmatched. In DNA form, the CDR3 reads TGTGCCAGCAGCCGGACAGGTCGAGTTTACGAGCAGTTCTTC. This sequence encodes CASSRTGRVYEQFF.

As to this clone: One end of the junction does not line up with germline, which may come from a read error. The sample has other DNA sequences that encode this CDR3 too. This chain connects TRBV20-1 to TRBJ2-5; D is unclear. CDR1 and CDR2 from the germline V gene are DFQATT and SNEGSKA (reference sequence). CDR3 length: 11 amino acids. CDR3 nucleotide sequence: TGCAGTGCGAGAGACCAAGAGACCCAGTACTTC. It encodes CSARDQETQYF.

The V gene is TRBV7-2, the J gene TRBJ2-2; no firm D call. V was clipped by 4 bases and J by 5 bases, with 11 bases between them. The germline CDR1 and CDR2 sequences are SGHTA and FQGNSA. The CDR3 sequence is 14 residues long. CDR3 in amino acids: CASSSDVKTGELFF. The CDR3 nucleotides read TGTGCCAGCAGCTCAGATGTCAAGACCGGGGAGCTGTTTTTT.